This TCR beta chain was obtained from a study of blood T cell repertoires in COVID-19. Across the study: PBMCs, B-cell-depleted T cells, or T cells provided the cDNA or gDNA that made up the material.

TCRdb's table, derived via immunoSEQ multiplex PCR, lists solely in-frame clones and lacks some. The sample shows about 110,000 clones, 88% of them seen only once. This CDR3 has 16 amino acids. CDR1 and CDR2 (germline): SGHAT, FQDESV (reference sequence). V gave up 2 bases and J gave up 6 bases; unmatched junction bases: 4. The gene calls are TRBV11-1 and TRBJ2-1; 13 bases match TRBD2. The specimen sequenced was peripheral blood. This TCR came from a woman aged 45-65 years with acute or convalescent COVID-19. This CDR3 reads CASSLPGLAGVNEQFF. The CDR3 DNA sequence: TGTGCCAGCAGCTTACCTGGACTAGCGGGAGTCAATGAGCAGTTCTTC.